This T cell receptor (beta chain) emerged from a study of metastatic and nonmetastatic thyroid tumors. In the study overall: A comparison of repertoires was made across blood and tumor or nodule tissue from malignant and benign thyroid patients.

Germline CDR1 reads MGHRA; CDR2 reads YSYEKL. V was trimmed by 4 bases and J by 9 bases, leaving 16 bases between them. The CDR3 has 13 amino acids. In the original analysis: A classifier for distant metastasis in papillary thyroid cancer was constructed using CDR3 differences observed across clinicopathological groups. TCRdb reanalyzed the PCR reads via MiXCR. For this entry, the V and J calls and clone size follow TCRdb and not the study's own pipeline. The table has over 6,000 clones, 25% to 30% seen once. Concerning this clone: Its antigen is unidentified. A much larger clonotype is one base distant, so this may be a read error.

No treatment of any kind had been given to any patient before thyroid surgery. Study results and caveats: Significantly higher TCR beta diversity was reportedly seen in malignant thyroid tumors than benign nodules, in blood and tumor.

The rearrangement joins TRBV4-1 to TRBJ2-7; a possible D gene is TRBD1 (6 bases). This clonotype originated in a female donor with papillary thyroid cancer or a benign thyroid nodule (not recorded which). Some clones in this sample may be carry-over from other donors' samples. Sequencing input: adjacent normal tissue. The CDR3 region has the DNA TGCGCCAGCAGCCTAGACAGGTGGGTCAGGCAGTACTTC. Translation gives CASSLDRWVRQYF.